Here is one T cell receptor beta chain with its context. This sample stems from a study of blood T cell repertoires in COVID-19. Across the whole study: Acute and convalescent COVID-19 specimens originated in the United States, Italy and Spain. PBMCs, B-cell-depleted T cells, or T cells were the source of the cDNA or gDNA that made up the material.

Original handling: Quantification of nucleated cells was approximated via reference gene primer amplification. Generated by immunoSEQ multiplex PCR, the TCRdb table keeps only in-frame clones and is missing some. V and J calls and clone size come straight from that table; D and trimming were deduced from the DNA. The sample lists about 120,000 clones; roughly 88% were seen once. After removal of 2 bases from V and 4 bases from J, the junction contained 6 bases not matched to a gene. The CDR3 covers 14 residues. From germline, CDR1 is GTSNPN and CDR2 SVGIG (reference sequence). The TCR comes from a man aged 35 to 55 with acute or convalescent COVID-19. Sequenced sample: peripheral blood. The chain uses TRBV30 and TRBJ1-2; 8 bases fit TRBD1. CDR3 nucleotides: TGTGCCTGGAGTCCTGGACAGGGAGGCTATGGCTACACCTTC. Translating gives CAWSPGQGGYGYTF.